This TCR beta chain was sequenced during a study of T cell repertoires in cytomegalovirus infection. MiXCR was run by TCRdb on the reads, yielding one entry per CDR3 protein. In the table there are 150,000 to 200,000 distinct CDR3 sequences, about a sixth of which are singletons. CDR3 length: 18 amino acids. Per the germline V gene, CDR1 is MNHEY and CDR2 is SVGEGT. V was pared by 0 bases and J by 2 bases, with 9 bases of the junction left unmatched. This clonotype was counted only a few times. Sample: CD8+ T cells from PBMCs. The receptor comes from a human donor in good health (CMV status not recorded). Some clones in this sample may be carry-over from other donors' samples. The chain carries TRBV6-2 or TRBV6-3 and TRBJ2-5, with 10 positions matching TRBD2. The CDR3 is CASSYSLEERGGQETQYF. As DNA, the CDR3 is TGTGCCAGCAGTTACTCCCTTGAAGAGCGGGGGGGACAAGAGACCCAGTACTTC.